This TCR beta chain is drawn from a study of blood T cell repertoires in COVID-19. Across the study: Researchers got acute and convalescent COVID-19 samples from the United States, Italy and Spain.

This CDR3 is built from 18 residues. V dropped 0 bases and J dropped 9; count of bases not matched to a gene: 11. The germline CDR1 and CDR2 sequences are MNHEY and SVGEGT. Original data processing: Amplified reference gene primers provided the basis for estimating nucleated cell counts. Sequencing was performed with immunoSEQ multiplex PCR; in TCRdb, only in-frame clones are kept and a portion is missing. The V and J calls and the clone size are those of that table, but D and trimming were determined from the DNA. The profile shows about 100,000 clones, approximately 92% of them singletons. The sequence derives from a man in his late teens or twenties with acute or convalescent COVID-19. Source material: peripheral blood. V is TRBV6-2 or TRBV6-3 and J is TRBJ2-1; 13 bases line up with TRBD2. CDR3 nucleotide sequence: TGTGCCAGCAGTTACTCTTATCCACTAGCGGGGGGGTTGAGTGAGCAGTTCTTC. It translates to CASSYSYPLAGGLSEQFF.